These 32 T cell receptor beta chains were sequenced from one sample in a study of T cells after yellow fever vaccination (dated by TCRdb to the late 2010s). Library creation used 5' RACE. Instrument on record: Illumina HiSeq 2500. TCRdb reanalyzed the raw reads on its own, using fastp at Q25 for trimming and MiXCR for clone calling, and kept in-frame beta chains. Records with the same CDR3 protein are collapsed into one entry carrying the most frequent genes and DNA. Across this sample there are about 360,000 distinct CDR3 sequences, with about 6% seen only once. The top ten clones comprise approximately 15% of the sample. The intended sense of this specimen's treatment or condition label: live attenuated yellow fever vaccine strain. The sequencing used PBMCs, collected 5 days after the yellow fever booster vaccination. The receptors shown here come from a man in his thirties or forties who received the YFV17D yellow fever vaccine.

As concerns this clonotype: Being one base from a much bigger clone, this may be a read error. The CDR3 carries no conserved terminal phenylalanine or tryptophan, so it likely arises from a read error. V and J are TRBV5-1 and TRBJ1-2, with 8 bases that match TRBD1. Germline assignment: CDR1 SGHRS and CDR2 YFSETQ. Unmatched junction bases numbered 4, after V lost 4 bases and J lost 2 bases. This CDR3 has 14 amino acids. The CDR3 protein is CASSPRDRNYGYTS. The CDR3 bases are TGCGCCAGCAGCCCGAGGGACAGGAACTATGGCTACACCTCC.

This clonotype was counted ten times or more. This chain joins TRBV29-1 and TRBJ1-4; weak D call: TRBD1 (6 bases). Deletions cut 4 bases from V and 12 bases from J, with 12 bases between. The germline V gene encodes CDR1 SQVTM and CDR2 ANQGSEA. The CDR3 spans 11 residues. The CDR3 loop reads CSVVQGVELFF. The CDR3 DNA is TGCAGCGTTGTACAGGGTGTCGAACTGTTTTTT. Looking up the rest from reference TRBV29-1 and TRBJ1-4 gives the full variable domain: SAVISQKPSRDICQRGTSLTIQCQVDSQVTMMFWYRQQPGQSLTLIATANQGSEATYESGFVIDKFPISRPNLTFSTLTVSNMSPEDSSIYLCSVVQGVELFFGSGTQLSVL.

The chain employs TRBV7-9 and TRBJ2-1, with 7 bases lining up with TRBD1. This CDR3 comprises 15 residues. V trimming: 3 bases; J trimming: 8 bases; junction bases outside the gene matches: 10. Per the germline V gene, CDR1 is SEHNR and CDR2 is FQNEAQ (reference sequence). CDR3 nucleotide sequence: TGTGCCAGCAGCTTCCAACAGGGGCAGTGGGATGAGCAGTTCTTC. As protein: CASSFQQGQWDEQFF.

J is TRBJ1-6 and V is TRBV9, with 7 bases that match TRBD1. The CDR3 length is 14 residues. Germline lookup yields CDR1 SGDLS and CDR2 YYNGEE. V shed 0 bases, J shed 9 bases, and the junction held 3 bases outside the gene matches. This chain's CDR3 is CASSVGAGGSPLHF. The CDR3 DNA reads as TGTGCCAGCAGCGTAGGGGCAGGGGGTTCACCCCTCCACTTT.

This clonotype turned up a few times. The chain joins TRBV24-1 to TRBJ2-1; the match to TRBD2 covers 9 bases. Germline V gene lookup returns CDR1 KGHDR and CDR2 SFDVKD. The V segment lost 2 bases and the J segment 9 bases; nucleotides outside the gene matches: 10. The CDR3 is 16 residues long. CDR3 residues: CATSDSASGKWREQFF. CDR3 nucleotides: TGTGCCACCAGTGATTCCGCTAGCGGGAAATGGCGTGAGCAGTTCTTC.

This clonotype was seen many times. V and J are TRBV24-1 and TRBJ1-1, with D unclear. Trimming shortened V by 4 bases and J by 7 bases, and 12 bases separated the two germline ends. This CDR3 comprises 13 residues. CDR1 KGHDR and CDR2 SFDVKD come from the germline V gene. CDR3 nucleotide sequence: TGTGCCACCAGTGACAACAGCGGCCTTGAAGCTTTCTTT. Protein sequence: CATSDNSGLEAFF.

This clonotype showed up just a few times. The CDR3 loop is CASTPTGDYGYTF. The CDR3 DNA sequence: TGTGCCAGCACGCCGACAGGGGATTATGGCTACACCTTC. This sequence joins TRBV11-2 and TRBJ1-2; 8 nucleotides line up with TRBD1. The CDR3 sequence is 13 residues long. Trimming cost V 7 bases and J 5 bases; bases outside gene matches: 6. In germline, CDR1 is SGHAT, CDR2 FQNNGV.

This clonotype was counted a few times. The V call is TRBV24-1, the J call TRBJ2-4, with no clear D. The germline gives CDR1 KGHDR, CDR2 SFDVKD. V was cut by 5 bases and J by 0 bases, with 7 bases left in between. This CDR3 has 14 residues. CDR3 nucleotides: TGTGCCACCAGTGTTAATCTAGCCAAAAACATTCAGTACTTC. Residues: CATSVNLAKNIQYF.

This clonotype was seen a handful of times. V gene TRBV11-2 combines with J gene TRBJ1-4; 8 bases are shared with TRBD1. V was clipped by 1 base and J by 4 bases; unmatched bases: 11. CDR3 length: 18 amino acids. CDR1 SGHAT and CDR2 FQNNGV come from the germline V gene. The CDR3 DNA is TGTGCCAGCAGCTTAGGTCCGGGACAGGCGCTCTTTAATGAAAAACTGTTTTTT. It codes for CASSLGPGQALFNEKLFF.

J is TRBJ2-3 and V is TRBV6-2 or TRBV6-3; 8 nucleotides agree with TRBD1. CDR1 MNHEY and CDR2 SVGEGT come from the germline V gene. The CDR3 loop spans 14 amino acids. The junction had 7 bases not matched to a gene; V was cut back by 7 bases and J by 4 bases. CDR3 coding DNA: TGTGCCAGCACCGAGGACAGGGAGGCAGATACGCAGTATTTT. Amino acid sequence: CASTEDREADTQYF.

Written as DNA, the CDR3 is TGCGCCAGCAGCAAGTCTAGCGCTCGAGACACCGGGGAGCTGTTTTTT. Protein product: CASSKSSARDTGELFF. The genes are TRBV4-3 and TRBJ2-2, with a tentative D call TRBD2 (6 bases). V was cut by 5 bases and J by 3 bases, with 16 bases left in between. From germline, CDR1 is LGHNA and CDR2 YSLEER. The CDR3 contains 16 residues.

The table lists this clonotype with many counts. The chain joins TRBV18 to TRBJ1-6, with D hard to call. The CDR3 runs to 14 residues. Germline values: CDR1 KGHSH, CDR2 LQKENI. Between the trimmed V and J ends, which lost 4 bases and 6 bases, there was a span of 10 bases. CDR3: CASSQQSLNSPLHF. DNA of the CDR3: TGTGCCAGCTCACAACAGAGCCTTAATTCACCCCTCCACTTT.

The chain uses TRBV12-3 or TRBV12-4 and TRBJ2-1; 11 bases map to TRBD1. The CDR3 has 15 residues. The V segment lost 6 bases and the J segment 6 bases; nucleotides outside the gene matches: 7. The chain's CDR3 is CASRHTGTGGNEQFF. The DNA for the CDR3 is TGTGCCAGCAGACATACCGGGACAGGGGGCAATGAGCAGTTCTTC.

This clonotype was seen many times. V usage is TRBV5-1 and J usage is TRBJ2-1; 8 positions match TRBD2. This CDR3 contains 14 residues. Germline V CDR1 and CDR2: SGHRS, YFSETQ. V was pared by 4 bases and J by 5 bases, with 5 bases of the junction left unmatched. This chain's CDR3 is CASSVLAGHNEQFF. CDR3 DNA sequence: TGCGCCAGCAGCGTCCTAGCGGGCCACAATGAGCAGTTCTTC.

This clonotype was seen at least ten times. The CDR3 DNA follows: TGTGCCACCAGCAGATCTATTAGGACCTACAATGAGCAGTTCTTC. Its translation: CATSRSIRTYNEQFF. The gene calls are TRBV15 and TRBJ2-1; D unclear. CDR1 LNHNV and CDR2 YYDKDF come from the germline V gene (reference sequence). This CDR3 is built from 15 residues. V gave up 2 bases and J gave up 2 bases, with 10 bases separating them.

This clonotype has only a few counts. The chain is built from TRBV5-1 and TRBJ1-5, with D perhaps TRBD1 (6 bases). The CDR3 extends over 15 amino acids. Trimming took off 4 bases at V and 6 bases at J, with 17 bases between the two ends. The germline V gene encodes CDR1 SGHRS and CDR2 YFSETQ. The CDR3 here is CASSVGGAKSQPQHF. CDR3 coding DNA: TGCGCCAGCAGCGTTGGGGGGGCAAAGAGTCAGCCCCAGCATTTT.

As concerns this clonotype: One end of the junction is discordant with germline, which a read error may explain. The chain carries TRBV20-1 and TRBJ2-1; D could derive from TRBD1 or TRBD2 (5 bases each). Germline loops: CDR1 DFQATT, CDR2 SNEGSKA (reference sequence). The CDR3 is 17 amino acids. CDR3 coding DNA: TGCTGTGCTAGAGCCCAGATCGGTGGGGGCTCCTACAATGAGCAGTTCTTC. It specifies CCARAQIGGGSYNEQFF.

The V call is TRBV27, the J call TRBJ2-7; TRBD1 matches 8 bases. Germline CDR1 is MNHEY and CDR2 is SMNVEV (reference sequence). The CDR3 totals 16 residues. The V and J ends lost 6 bases and 5 bases, in that order; junction bases with no gene match: 15. The CDR3: CASRPLPRDRWHEQYF. CDR3 DNA: TGTGCCAGCAGACCCCTACCCCGGGACAGGTGGCACGAGCAGTACTTC.

The rearrangement links TRBV23-1 to TRBJ2-7; D uncertain. TRBV23-1 is labeled an ORF, and its function is uncertain. The V and J ends lost 3 bases and 6 bases respectively, with 12 bases between them. CDR3 length: 13 residues. The CDR3: CASSQQIRPEQYF. The CDR3, as DNA: TGCGCCAGCAGTCAGCAGATCCGCCCCGAGCAGTACTTC.

This clonotype was picked up many times. V is TRBV29-1 and J is TRBJ1-2; D is undetermined. The CDR3 covers 13 residues. Trimming cost V 8 bases and J 4 bases, with 17 bases left between them. Germline CDR1 is SQVTM and CDR2 is ANQGSEA. CDR3 protein: CSTRFALGYGYTF. The CDR3 region has the DNA TGCAGCACCCGGTTTGCGTTGGGCTATGGCTACACCTTC.

This clonotype was seen more than once but under ten times. The CDR3 is CSAMIPHGEQFF. CDR3 nucleotide sequence: TGCAGTGCTATGATCCCACACGGGGAGCAGTTCTTC. The gene calls are TRBV20-1 and TRBJ2-1; D call uncertain. This CDR3 contains 12 residues. The V end was cut by 4 bases, the J end by 10 bases, with 14 bases between. In germline, CDR1 is DFQATT, CDR2 SNEGSKA (reference sequence).

This clonotype has more than one count but fewer than ten. The V call is TRBV7-2, the J call TRBJ2-7, with D tentatively TRBD2 (7 bases). The CDR3 is 15 amino acids. V was shortened by 5 bases and J by 0 bases, with 14 bases between the two germline ends. CDR1 is SGHTA, CDR2 FQGNSA, per germline. CDR3 sequence reads: CASSTRGGVSYEQYF. The CDR3 nucleotides are TGTGCCAGCAGCACGAGGGGGGGAGTCTCCTACGAGCAGTACTTC.

This clonotype was detected a few times. The V call is TRBV5-1, the J call TRBJ2-7; D remains ambiguous. Germline-derived CDR1 and CDR2 are SGHRS and YFSETQ. This CDR3 has 13 residues. V was clipped by 4 bases and J by 3 bases, with 11 bases between them. The CDR3 region is CASSVRARYEQYF. CDR3 coding DNA: TGCGCCAGCAGCGTCCGGGCCCGCTACGAGCAGTACTTC.

This clonotype turned up a few times. The rearrangement links TRBV5-1 to TRBJ2-7, with 9 bases identical to TRBD1. The CDR3 length is 16 residues. The junction had 10 bases not matched to a gene; V was cut back by 4 bases and J by 2 bases. CDR1 SGHRS and CDR2 YFSETQ come from the germline V gene. CDR3 nucleotide sequence: TGCGCCAGCAGCCCGGGACAGGGATTAAACACCTACGAGCAGTACTTC. This translates into CASSPGQGLNTYEQYF.

A few counts support this clonotype. V and J are TRBV7-2 and TRBJ1-4; TRBD1 is a possible D gene (6 bases). Germline V lookup: CDR1 SGHTA, CDR2 FQGNSA. The CDR3 runs to 14 residues. Trimming removed 5 bases at V and 3 bases at J, with 10 bases between. The CDR3, as DNA: TGTGCCAGCAGCATACAGGGACCTAATGAAAAACTGTTTTTT. It translates to CASSIQGPNEKLFF.

Ten or more counts support this clonotype. The chain is built from TRBV5-5 and TRBJ2-2; 14 positions agree with TRBD2. J was trimmed by 6 bases and V by 4 bases; bases with no gene match: 8. CDR1 and CDR2 (germline): SGHKS, YYEKEE (reference sequence). This CDR3 has 17 amino acids. This chain's CDR3 is CASSAGLAGEVAGELFF. In DNA, the CDR3 is TGTGCCAGCAGCGCGGGACTAGCGGGAGAGGTTGCCGGGGAGCTGTTTTTT. The full variable domain, its missing parts supplied by reference TRBV5-5 and TRBJ2-2, is DAGVTQSPTHLIKTRGQQVTLRCSPISGHKSVSWYQQVLGQGPQFIFQYYEKEERGRGNFPDRFSARQFPNYSSELNVNALLLGDSALYLCASSAGLAGEVAGELFFGEGSRLTVL.

This clonotype was recorded many times. V gene TRBV11-2 combines with J gene TRBJ2-1; 9 bases align to TRBD2. The CDR3 runs to 18 residues. The V and J ends lost 1 base and 6 bases, in that order; junction bases with no gene match: 13. CDR1 and CDR2 from the germline V gene are SGHAT and FQNNGV. The CDR3, as DNA: TGTGCCAGCAGCTTAGTGTACCAAAGGCGGGAGGGCCGCAATGAGCAGTTCTTC. Protein product: CASSLVYQRREGRNEQFF.

This clonotype has ten or more counts. J is TRBJ2-7 and V is TRBV15; possible D gene TRBD1, 5 bases. The length of the CDR3 is 15 residues. Germline CDR1 LNHNV, CDR2 YYDKDF (reference sequence). The V end was cut by 0 bases, the J end by 3 bases, with 12 bases between. In DNA, the CDR3 is TGTGCCACCAGCAGAGATCAGGGCTTCGGCTACGAGCAGTACTTC. It specifies CATSRDQGFGYEQYF. Full variable domain (rest looked up from reference TRBV15 and TRBJ2-7): DAMVIQNPRYQVTQFGKPVTLSCSQTLNHNVMYWYQQKSSQAPKLLFHYYDKDFNNEADTPDNFQSRRPNTSFCFLDIRSPGLGDTAMYLCATSRDQGFGYEQYFGPGTRLTVT.

This clonotype was observed at least ten times. The gene calls are TRBV7-2 and TRBJ2-7; D perhaps matches TRBD1 (6 bases). The V gene's germline CDR1 is SGHTA and CDR2 FQGNSA. V was pared by 3 bases and J by 0 bases, with 9 bases between. The CDR3 extends over 14 amino acids. The CDR3 loop is CASSFRDNSYEQYF. The CDR3 DNA follows: TGTGCCAGCAGCTTCCGGGACAACTCCTACGAGCAGTACTTC.

This clonotype was observed a handful of times. The chain has TRBV29-1 and TRBJ2-5; D is perhaps TRBD1 or TRBD2 (5 bases each). V was pared by 7 bases and J by 5 bases, with 14 bases between. CDR1 is SQVTM and CDR2 is ANQGSEA in the germline V gene. The CDR3 covers 12 residues. The CDR3 nucleotides are TGCAGCGGATCCGGGACGGGTGAGACCCAGTACTTC. This sequence encodes CSGSGTGETQYF.

This clonotype was seen ten or more times. The V gene is TRBV6-1, the J gene TRBJ1-5, with D tentatively TRBD1 (6 bases). The CDR3 is made up of 15 amino acids. In germline, CDR1 is MNHNS, CDR2 SASEGT. The germline V and J ends were trimmed by 6 bases and 7 bases, with 19 bases remaining between them. Here the CDR3 reads CASSPSLQGKQPQHF. The CDR3 nucleotides read TGTGCCAGCAGCCCCAGCCTACAGGGAAAACAGCCCCAGCATTTT.

This clonotype was seen only a few times. V usage is TRBV11-2 and J usage is TRBJ2-4; D is undetermined. CDR1 is SGHAT, CDR2 FQNNGV, per germline. The CDR3 runs 17 residues. Trimming shortened V by 1 base and J by 3 bases, and 16 bases separated the two germline ends. The CDR3 DNA reads as TGTGCCAGCAGCTTAGGGTCCAGCCAAGAAGACAAAAACATTCAGTACTTC. Amino acid sequence: CASSLGSSQEDKNIQYF.